These 2 T cell receptor beta chains originate from one sample sequenced in a study of CD8+ T cells in alopecia areata. RNA was extracted and reverse transcribed into cDNA as the sequencing template. Measured with immunoSEQ multiplex PCR; TCRdb has only the in-frame clones, and not every one. The sample includes 130,000 to 150,000 clones, 87% of them seen just once. Material: CD8+ T cells sorted from blood, obtained at week 0. The receptors shown here come from a human donor with alopecia areata.

The chain couples TRBV6-5 to TRBJ1-1; D remains unclear. Trimming removed 0 bases at V and 1 base at J, with 9 bases between. From germline, CDR1 is MNHEY and CDR2 SVGAGI. The CDR3 loop spans 15 amino acids. The CDR3 DNA reads as TGTGCCAGCAGTTACTCGAATTCCGCGAACACTGAAGCTTTCTTT. It encodes CASSYSNSANTEAFF.

This chain uses TRBV27 with TRBJ2-1, with D uncertain. The CDR3 is 11 amino acids. V lost 5 bases and J lost 6, with 5 bases in between. Germline V gene lookup returns CDR1 MNHEY and CDR2 SMNVEV (reference sequence). CDR3 coding DNA: TGTGCCAGCAGTAAGTCCAATGAGCAGTTCTTC. Protein: CASSKSNEQFF.